This T cell receptor beta chain was sequenced for a study of T cell responses to AZD1222 COVID-19 vaccine. Notes on this clone: Its target is unknown.

Sequencing was performed with immunoSEQ multiplex PCR; in TCRdb, only in-frame clones are kept and a portion is missing. Of under 150,000 clones in the sample, approximately 91% were seen once. V lost 4 bases and J lost 2; bases outside the gene matches: 4. CDR3 length equals 13 residues. The V gene's germline CDR1 is GTSNPN and CDR2 SVGIG (reference sequence). Study-level findings and limits: Researchers took repertoire samples only after the peak T cell response had come. The reported proportion of spike-specific TCRs targeting unmutated variant regions was nearly half.

V usage is TRBV30 and J usage is TRBJ2-7; 8 nucleotides agree with TRBD1. Sequencing used peripheral blood, obtained 28 days after the second AZD1222 dose. The sequence came from an adult who received the AZD1222 COVID-19 vaccine. The CDR3 protein is CAWKRDRPYEQYF. The CDR3 DNA is TGTGCCTGGAAGAGGGACAGGCCCTACGAGCAGTACTTC.